The clone carrying this T cell receptor beta chain was recorded a few times. The antigen is not known. The data stem from a study of CD8+CD57+ T cells in acquired aplastic anemia. Study-wide context: Yields of DNA that came from sorted CD4+ and CD8+ cells averaged about 3.5 ug.

General observations from the study: Sharing between patients and controls was observed for twenty-nine CD8+ CDR3 sequences.

Researchers used genomic DNA as the template to profile TCR beta VDJ and CDR3. TCRdb re-derived calls from the reads in MiXCR, one entry per CDR3 protein. The table has some 210,000 distinct CDR3 sequences, under 65% seen once; the top ten hold 25% to 35%. The CDR3 covers 14 residues. In germline, CDR1 is KGHDR, CDR2 SFDVKD. The germline V and J ends were trimmed by 4 bases and 4 bases, with 13 bases remaining between them. This TCR was recovered from a human donor in good health. Material: sorted CD4+, CD8+, or CD8+CD57+ T cells (not recorded which) from PBMCs. This chain links TRBV24-1 with TRBJ2-7, with D perhaps TRBD1 or TRBD2 (5 bases each). The CDR3 here is CATSEAGTDYEQYF. DNA of the CDR3: TGTGCCACCAGTGAAGCCGGGACCGATTACGAGCAGTACTTC.